What follows are 20 T cell receptor beta chains derived from one specimen sequenced in a study of early T cells in non-severe SARS-CoV-2 infection. TCRdb processed the 5' RACE reads anew with MiXCR; each CDR3 protein has one entry. The sample has 95,000 to 120,000 distinct CDR3 sequences; roughly 12% are singletons. Sequencing was done on a sample of whole blood. The receptors were gathered from an adult who was a healthcare worker with PCR-confirmed SARS-CoV-2 infection or an uninfected control (not recorded which).

Only a few counts were recorded for this clonotype. The chain carries TRBV11-2 and TRBJ1-1; D remains ambiguous. The CDR3 runs 18 residues. Germline lookup yields CDR1 SGHAT and CDR2 FQNNGV. With 2 bases removed from V and 1 base from J, the gap between germline ends came to 20 bases. CDR3 residues: CASSLPPALSPRNTEAFF. DNA for the CDR3: TGTGCCAGCAGCTTACCCCCGGCCCTCTCACCTAGGAACACTGAAGCTTTCTTT. Variable domain in full (rest from reference TRBV11-2 and TRBJ1-1): EAGVAQSPRYKIIEKRQSVAFWCNPISGHATLYWYQQILGQGPKLLIQFQNNGVVDDSQLPKDRFSAERLKGVDSTLKIQPAKLEDSAVYLCASSLPPALSPRNTEAFFGQGTRLTVV.

The chain links TRBV19 to TRBJ1-2, with D possibly matching TRBD1 (5 bases). V lost 5 bases, J lost 6 bases, and 16 bases lay in between. This CDR3 spans 14 amino acids. Germline loops: CDR1 LNHDA, CDR2 SQIVND (reference sequence). CDR3 in DNA: TGTGCCAGTAGTCTCTCCAGGGATATCGATGGCTACACCTTC. Translating it yields CASSLSRDIDGYTF.

The chain has TRBV11-2 and TRBJ2-7, with 7 bases lining up with TRBD2. Germline V gives CDR1 SGHAT, CDR2 FQNNGV. Trimming took 5 bases from V and 3 from J; bases not matched to a gene: 4. The CDR3 loop spans 13 amino acids. DNA for the CDR3: TGTGCCAGCAGCCCGGGACTAAACTACGAGCAGTACTTC. It codes for CASSPGLNYEQYF. The full variable domain, its missing parts supplied by reference TRBV11-2 and TRBJ2-7, is EAGVAQSPRYKIIEKRQSVAFWCNPISGHATLYWYQQILGQGPKLLIQFQNNGVVDDSQLPKDRFSAERLKGVDSTLKIQPAKLEDSAVYLCASSPGLNYEQYFGPGTRLTVT.

This clonotype was seen at least ten times. The rearrangement joins TRBV10-2 to TRBJ2-6; 7 nucleotides line up with TRBD1. The germline gives CDR1 WSHSY, CDR2 SAAADI. This CDR3 spans 15 amino acids. Trimming at V came to 4 bases and at J to 3 bases, leaving 3 bases not matched to a gene. The CDR3 sequence: CASSGGTVGANVLTF. The CDR3 nucleotides read TGCGCCAGCAGTGGGGGGACAGTTGGGGCCAACGTCCTGACTTTC.

J is TRBJ2-5 and V is TRBV7-9; a weak D match, TRBD2 (6 bases). The germline V and J ends were trimmed by 5 bases and 5 bases, with 18 bases remaining between them. Germline-derived CDR1 and CDR2 are SEHNR and FQNEAQ (reference sequence). The CDR3 contains 15 residues. The CDR3 DNA is TGTGCCAGCAGCCCCCGTTCGGGGGATTTGGAGACCCAGTACTTC. It yields the protein CASSPRSGDLETQYF.

The CDR3 loop reads CASSLSGDWYETQYF. The CDR3 DNA sequence: TGTGCCAGCAGCTTATCGGGAGACTGGTATGAGACCCAGTACTTC. The gene calls are TRBV7-9 and TRBJ2-5, with D perhaps TRBD2 (6 bases). The CDR3 covers 15 residues. Germline-derived CDR1 and CDR2 are SEHNR and FQNEAQ (reference sequence). Trimming shortened V by 2 bases and J by 5 bases, and 15 bases separated the two germline ends.

This clonotype occurred a few times. The rearrangement links TRBV12-3 or TRBV12-4 to TRBJ2-7; possible D gene TRBD1, 5 bases. This CDR3 region has 14 residues. The germline V and J ends were trimmed by 3 bases and 0 bases, with 9 bases remaining between them. For the CDR3, the DNA is TGTGCCAGCAGTTTCGACAGCATCTCCTACGAGCAGTACTTC. Its translation: CASSFDSISYEQYF.

Comment on this clonotype: Compared with germline, one end of the junction differs, possibly owing to a read error. The chain employs TRBV3-1 and TRBJ1-2; D perhaps matches TRBD1 (5 bases). Germline loops: CDR1 LGHDT, CDR2 YNNKEL (reference sequence). CDR3 size: 13 residues. CDR3 sequence (DNA): TGTGCCAGCAGCCAGGAAAACTCCGGGACCCTCTACTTC. Residues: CASSQENSGTLYF.

This clonotype was picked up a small number of times. V gene TRBV20-1 combines with J gene TRBJ2-1; 7 bases fit TRBD2. The germline V gene encodes CDR1 DFQATT and CDR2 SNEGSKA (reference sequence). V gave up 5 bases and J gave up 4 bases; unmatched junction bases: 14. This CDR3 spans 16 amino acids. This CDR3 is CSAGAERGGTYNEQFF. In nucleotides, the CDR3 is TGCAGTGCTGGGGCCGAGCGGGGAGGCACTTACAATGAGCAGTTCTTC.

The sample holds a few counts of this clonotype. The chain uses TRBV15 and TRBJ1-2, with a weak D call TRBD1 (5 bases). Trimming shortened V by 0 bases and J by 8 bases, and 10 bases separated the two germline ends. This CDR3 has 13 amino acids. Germline CDR1 reads LNHNV; CDR2 reads YYDKDF (reference sequence). The CDR3 loop reads CATSRESGAGYTF. The DNA for the CDR3 is TGTGCCACCAGCAGAGAAAGCGGGGCCGGCTACACCTTC.

The genes are TRBV29-1 and TRBJ1-1; D remains ambiguous. Trimming took off 3 bases at V and 0 bases at J, with 2 bases between the two ends. The CDR3 is 11 amino acids. The germline V gene has CDR1 SQVTM and CDR2 ANQGSEA. The CDR3 loop reads CSVDMNTEAFF. In DNA, the CDR3 is TGCAGCGTTGACATGAACACTGAAGCTTTCTTT.

This clonotype was counted ten times or more. This chain joins TRBV12-5 and TRBJ1-2, with a tentative D call TRBD1 (5 bases). V gave up 4 bases and J gave up 5 bases, with 11 bases separating them. Germline assignment: CDR1 LGHNT and CDR2 FRNRAP. There are 13 residues in the CDR3. CDR3 residues: CASGSDSGYGYTF. CDR3 nucleotides: TGTGCTAGTGGTTCAGACTCAGGGTATGGCTACACCTTC.

This clonotype was observed many times. The chain employs TRBV24-1 and TRBJ1-5, with a possible D match to TRBD1 (5 bases). The CDR3 totals 17 residues. Trimming pared 0 bases from V and 0 bases from J, leaving 11 bases between. Germline lookup yields CDR1 KGHDR and CDR2 SFDVKD. This chain's CDR3 is CATSDLPRQRSNQPQHF. Written as DNA, the CDR3 is TGTGCCACCAGTGATTTGCCCAGACAGCGTAGCAATCAGCCCCAGCATTTT.

V and J are TRBV10-2 and TRBJ1-6; D ambiguous. V gave up 5 bases and J gave up 8 bases, with 25 bases separating them. The V gene's germline CDR1 is WSHSY and CDR2 SAAADI. This CDR3 contains 18 residues. In nucleotides, the CDR3 is TGCGCCAGCAGTTCCGGAGGCTTGGGGAGCAAATGGGATTCACCCCTCCACTTT. Its protein product is CASSSGGLGSKWDSPLHF.

The chain uses TRBV6-4 and TRBJ2-1, with 7 bases that match TRBD1. The ends lost 7 bases at V and 7 bases at J; junction bases unmatched: 10. CDR1 MRHNA and CDR2 SNTAGT come from the germline V gene. The CDR3 totals 14 residues. The CDR3 bases are TGTGCCAGCACCAGGGGCCAGGGGGAGAATGAGCAGTTCTTC. Translation gives CASTRGQGENEQFF.

This clonotype showed up many times. This sequence joins TRBV5-4 and TRBJ2-7; the match to TRBD2 covers 10 bases. The V gene's germline CDR1 is SGHNT and CDR2 YYREEE (reference sequence). V was pared by 2 bases and J by 1 base, with 0 bases of the junction left unmatched. The CDR3 is made up of 14 amino acids. The CDR3: CASSLAGGSYEQYF. The CDR3 DNA reads TGTGCCAGCAGCTTAGCGGGAGGGTCCTACGAGCAGTACTTC.

The V and J genes are TRBV29-1 and TRBJ2-1; 10 nucleotides agree with TRBD1. Germline trimming cut 7 bases from V and 9 bases from J; bases unmatched to any gene: 18. This CDR3 is 16 amino acids long. Germline V gene lookup returns CDR1 SQVTM and CDR2 ANQGSEA. The DNA of the CDR3 is TGCAGCGAGAAAAGGCGGACCGGGACAGGGGTCCGTGAGCAGTTCTTC. This gives the protein CSEKRRTGTGVREQFF.

The rearrangement uses TRBV5-1 and TRBJ1-6; perhaps TRBD1 as D (6 bases). Germline V CDR1 and CDR2: SGHRS, YFSETQ. Trimming pared 1 base from V and 7 bases from J, leaving 9 bases between. The CDR3 is made up of 14 amino acids. Here the CDR3 reads CASSLLDSNSPLHF. The CDR3, as DNA: TGCGCCAGCAGCTTGCTGGACAGCAATTCACCCCTCCACTTT.

This chain uses TRBV4-1 with TRBJ1-2; D is unclear. This CDR3 is built from 14 residues. V lost 1 base and J 0 bases, leaving 6 bases between the germline ends. Germline V gene data show CDR1 as MGHRA and CDR2 as YSYEKL. The CDR3 protein is CASSQAVANYGYTF. CDR3 nucleotides: TGCGCCAGCAGCCAAGCTGTGGCTAACTATGGCTACACCTTC.

Only a few counts were recorded for this clonotype. The V and J genes are TRBV10-3 and TRBJ2-7; no clear D gene. The CDR3 totals 15 residues. Germline V gives CDR1 ENHRY, CDR2 SYGVKD. With 0 bases removed from V and 2 bases from J, the gap between germline ends came to 11 bases. The CDR3 region has the DNA TGTGCCATCAGTGAGTCAAAACAGCTCGCCTACGAGCAGTACTTC. Translated, it gives CAISESKQLAYEQYF.